The sequence of this T cell receptor beta chain was determined in a study of CD8+CD57+ T cells in acquired aplastic anemia. The study, taken as a whole, reports: Patients shared around 30 CD8+ CDR3 sequences with controls. CD8+ Simpson's diversity showed no significant patient-control difference.

On this clonotype: The antigen is not known.

TCR beta VDJ combinations and CDR3 sequences were profiled from genomic DNA. TCRdb re-derived calls from the reads in MiXCR, one entry per CDR3 protein. The profile shows approximately 80,000 distinct CDR3 sequences, around 70% of them singletons. Sequencing was done on patients that had shown CD8+CD57+ cell expansion by flow cytometry. Germline V lookup: CDR1 MGHDK, CDR2 SYGVNS. The V and J ends lost 2 bases and 0 bases respectively, with 8 bases between them. CDR3 length: 15 amino acids. V gene TRBV25-1 combines with J gene TRBJ2-1; D is ambiguous. The receptor was derived from a human donor with aplastic anemia. The sample was sorted CD4+, CD8+, or CD8+CD57+ T cells (not recorded which) from PBMCs. Written as DNA, the CDR3 is TGTGCCAGCAGTGAAGTGGCGAACTCCTACAATGAGCAGTTCTTC. This gives the protein CASSEVANSYNEQFF.